These 17 T cell receptor beta chains share one sample of origin, sequenced in a study of cytomegalovirus exposure and HLA in healthy donors. The repertoire was sequenced with immunoSEQ multiplex PCR; TCRdb's copy has only in-frame clones and lacks some. The table lists 150,000 or so clones, 70% to 90% of them singletons. Sequenced sample: PBMCs. Receptors originate from a man aged 30-40 years in good health and CMV-seropositive.

The chain couples TRBV7-9 to TRBJ1-2; D possibly corresponds to TRBD1 (5 bases). V lost 0 bases and J 8 bases, leaving 7 bases between the germline ends. Germline V lookup: CDR1 SEHNR, CDR2 FQNEAQ (reference sequence). The CDR3 is made up of 12 amino acids. DNA of the CDR3: TGTGCCAGCAGCTTAGCCAGGGAAGGCTACACCTTC. Residues: CASSLAREGYTF.

Only a few counts were recorded for this clone. This chain joins TRBV4-2 and TRBJ2-3, with TRBD2 identical over 7 bases. This CDR3 region has 17 residues. Germline assignment: CDR1 LGHNA and CDR2 YNFKEQ. The V segment lost 0 bases and the J segment 0 bases; nucleotides outside the gene matches: 6. The chain's CDR3 is CASSQDILAESTDTQYF. CDR3 bases: TGTGCCAGCAGCCAAGATATCCTAGCGGAGAGCACAGATACGCAGTATTTT.

The chain couples TRBV27 to TRBJ1-2; a possible D gene is TRBD1 (5 bases). Trimming stripped 3 bases from V and 6 bases from J, with 11 bases between. CDR1 is MNHEY and CDR2 is SMNVEV in the germline V gene (reference sequence). This CDR3 spans 13 amino acids. The CDR3 loop is CASSLGQSNGYTF. Written as DNA, the CDR3 is TGTGCCAGCAGTTTGGGGCAGTCCAATGGCTACACCTTC.

V usage is TRBV29-1 and J usage is TRBJ1-2, with 11 nucleotides matching TRBD1. V lost 6 bases and J lost 8; bases outside the gene matches: 8. Germline V CDR1 and CDR2: SQVTM, ANQGSEA. The CDR3 runs 13 residues. In DNA, the CDR3 is TGCAGCGTACAAGGACAGGGGGCGTGGGGCTACACCTTC. Its translation: CSVQGQGAWGYTF.

This clone was detected only a few times. V and J are TRBV6-6 and TRBJ2-7; the D gene is possibly TRBD2 (6 bases). Germline-derived CDR1 and CDR2 are MNHNY and SVGAGI (reference sequence). The V gene lost 8 bases and the J gene lost 6 bases, with 11 bases spanning the gap. The CDR3 has 11 amino acids. DNA for the CDR3: TGTGCCAGCCTGGGACTGGCCGAGCAGTACTTC. Its translation: CASLGLAEQYF.

Remarks on this clone: In the same sample, other DNA sequences code for this CDR3. The chain recombines TRBV27 with TRBJ1-5; D possibly corresponds to TRBD1 (5 bases). Trimming removed 6 bases at V and 6 bases at J, with 12 bases between. The CDR3 has 13 residues. In germline, CDR1 is MNHEY, CDR2 SMNVEV (reference sequence). CDR3 sequence: CASSGTGGQPQHF. The CDR3 region has the DNA TGTGCCAGCAGCGGGACGGGAGGTCAGCCCCAGCATTTT.

The chain joins TRBV25-1 to TRBJ2-7; maybe TRBD1 (6 bases). The germline V and J ends were trimmed by 3 bases and 7 bases, with 13 bases remaining between them. CDR1 is MGHDK and CDR2 is SYGVNS in the germline V gene. This CDR3 has 13 residues. In DNA form, the CDR3 reads TGTGCCAGCAGTGAGAACAGGGTCGGAGAGCAGTACTTC. Translated: CASSENRVGEQYF.

This chain connects TRBV6-4 to TRBJ2-3; 9 nucleotides agree with TRBD2. This CDR3 region has 15 residues. V was clipped by 5 bases and J by 0 bases; unmatched bases: 3. Germline CDR1 reads MRHNA; CDR2 reads SNTAGT. CDR3 region: CASSQTSGSTDTQYF. CDR3 bases: TGTGCCAGCAGTCAGACTAGCGGAAGCACAGATACGCAGTATTTT.

The chain couples TRBV9 to TRBJ1-1; D remains unclear. The germline V gene encodes CDR1 SGDLS and CDR2 YYNGEE. The CDR3 runs 11 residues. Trimming took off 5 bases at V and 7 bases at J, with 9 bases between the two ends. CDR3 protein: CASSRESEAFF. The DNA of the CDR3 is TGTGCCAGCAGTCGGGAGAGTGAAGCTTTCTTT.

The chain is built from TRBV27 and TRBJ1-5, with 8 bases that match TRBD1. The CDR3 consists of 14 residues. Germline loops: CDR1 MNHEY, CDR2 SMNVEV (reference sequence). J lost 6 bases, V lost 6 bases, and 7 bases had no gene match. Written as DNA, the CDR3 is TGTGCCAGCAGGATCCAGGGGGCAGGTCAGCCCCAGCATTTT. It yields the protein CASRIQGAGQPQHF.

V usage is TRBV18 and J usage is TRBJ2-3; TRBD2 agrees at 12 bases. This CDR3 is built from 17 residues. CDR1 KGHSH and CDR2 LQKENI come from the germline V gene. Trimming cost V 4 bases and J 5 bases; bases outside gene matches: 10. For the CDR3, the DNA is TGTGCCAGCTCACTTTCCAAACCACTAGCGGGGGGAGATACGCAGTATTTT. Amino acid sequence: CASSLSKPLAGGDTQYF.

The chain carries TRBV6-1 and TRBJ1-1; D gene uncertain. Germline V gene sequence: CDR1 MNHNS, CDR2 SASEGT. The V and J ends lost 5 bases and 3 bases respectively, with 13 bases between them. This CDR3 has 14 residues. CDR3 nucleotide sequence: TGTGCCAGCAGTAACGTGTTAGAGGACACTGAAGCTTTCTTT. Encoded protein: CASSNVLEDTEAFF.

The chain joins TRBV5-4 to TRBJ2-7, with 8 bases that match TRBD1. Germline V CDR1 and CDR2: SGHNT, YYREEE (reference sequence). With 5 bases clipped from V and 5 bases from J, the junction kept 6 bases outside the gene matches. This CDR3 region has 13 residues. The chain's CDR3 is CASRRQGSDEQYF. The DNA of the CDR3 is TGTGCCAGCAGACGACAGGGGTCGGACGAGCAGTACTTC.

The J gene is TRBJ2-2, the V gene TRBV18; weak D call: TRBD1 (5 bases). The CDR3 totals 15 residues. V gave up 2 bases and J gave up 0 bases, with 7 bases separating them. Per germline, CDR1 KGHSH and CDR2 LQKENI. CDR3 sequence (DNA): TGTGCCAGCTCACCAAACAGGTCGAACACCGGGGAGCTGTTTTTT. Translating gives CASSPNRSNTGELFF.

This clone was observed a few times. The rearrangement uses TRBV9 and TRBJ1-6, with no clear D. The CDR3 has 14 residues. Between the trimmed V and J ends, which lost 0 bases and 6 bases, there was a span of 7 bases. The V gene's germline CDR1 is SGDLS and CDR2 YYNGEE. CDR3 coding DNA: TGTGCCAGCAGCGTAGCGGAGGCTAATTCACCCCTCCACTTT. Residues: CASSVAEANSPLHF. Using reference TRBV9 and TRBJ1-6 for the parts outside the CDR3, the full variable domain is DSGVTQTPKHLITATGQRVTLRCSPRSGDLSVYWYQQSLDQGLQFLIQYYNGEERAKGNILERFSAQQFPDLHSELNLSSLELGDSALYFCASSVAEANSPLHFGNGTRLTVT.

The chain has TRBV7-6 and TRBJ2-5; maybe TRBD1 (6 bases). The V and J ends lost 1 base and 0 bases respectively, with 12 bases between them. The CDR3 length is 16 residues. Germline CDR1 reads SGHVS; CDR2 reads FNYEAQ. The CDR3: CASSLEGVSNQETQYF. CDR3 bases: TGTGCCAGCAGCTTAGAGGGGGTCTCCAACCAAGAGACCCAGTACTTC.

V is TRBV4-3 and J is TRBJ2-2, with 11 bases identical to TRBD1. Germline loops: CDR1 LGHNA, CDR2 YSLEER. J was trimmed by 5 bases and V by 3 bases; bases with no gene match: 5. The CDR3 contains 16 residues. CDR3 in DNA: TGCGCCAGCAGCCACCCGGGACAGGGGGGGACCGGGGAGCTGTTTTTT. As protein: CASSHPGQGGTGELFF.